This T cell receptor (beta chain) was profiled in a study of T cell repertoires in cytomegalovirus infection. Looking at the study overall: A matching HLA type, together with CMV infection, was signaled by public TCR beta signatures. Notes on the study in general: The ex vivo response showed dominance by HLA-C-restricted CMV-specific TCR beta clonotypes. Carriers of CMV and the relevant HLA type were discriminated by public TCR beta frequency.

TCRdb re-derived calls from the reads in MiXCR, one entry per CDR3 protein. Among a few hundred thousand distinct CDR3 sequences, 15% to 20% were seen once, and the ten largest hold 40% to 55%. The CDR3 totals 16 residues. Germline V CDR1 and CDR2: LGHNA, YSLEER. Trimming took off 0 bases at V and 4 bases at J, with 13 bases between the two ends. At least ten counts were recorded for this clonotype. Antigen: not known. V and J are TRBV4-3 and TRBJ1-5; no firm D call. Sequenced sample: CD8+ T cells from PBMCs. The receptor was derived from a human donor in good health (CMV status not recorded). Some clones in this sample may be carry-over from other donors' samples. CDR3 protein: CASSQDRWTANQPQHF. The CDR3 DNA reads as TGCGCCAGCAGCCAAGATAGGTGGACGGCAAATCAGCCCCAGCATTTT.